This TCR beta chain was retrieved from a study of T cells in Graves' hyperthyroidism and ophthalmopathy. As regards this clonotype: The antigen is unknown.

Study-wide results and limits: The model's output predicted ophthalmopathy at a median of 6.5 months prior to onset. Most thyroid-expanded clonotypes above 0.001 were also found in blood.

RNA transcripts served as the template for amplifying TCR beta CDR3 regions. The TCR CDR3 was amplified in a first-round RT-PCR using the HTBI primer set. TCRdb reprocessed the multiplex PCR reads via MiXCR and lists one record per CDR3 protein. This table holds approximately 640,000 distinct CDR3 sequences, 40% to 55% found once. This clonotype originated in an adult man with Graves' disease, either hyperthyroidism or ophthalmopathy (not recorded which). Sequencing was done on a sample of peripheral blood or thyroid tissue (not recorded which).

In DNA form, the CDR3 reads TGTGCCAGCAGCTTAGGGAGAGGGGTTGGTAATCAGCCCCAGTACTTC. Translating it yields CASSLGRGVGNQPQYF. The chain joins TRBV7-2 to TRBJ1-5, with D perhaps being TRBD1 or TRBD2 (5 bases each). The better agreement between TRBJ2-5 and the DNA end casts doubt on the J call. Germline lookup yields CDR1 SGHTA and CDR2 FQGNSA. This CDR3 comprises 16 residues.